The 2 T cell receptor beta chains presented below share a single source sample, sequenced in a study of long-term antiretroviral therapy in people with HIV. The libraries were made with immunoSEQ v3.0 at survey level. Some clones are missing from TCRdb's copy, which holds only in-frame ones; the method was immunoSEQ multiplex PCR. The data contain tens of thousands of clones, approximately 93% of them singletons. Sequences were derived from unsorted PBMCs, sampled 3.1 years after starting antiretroviral therapy. The source of these receptors is a man aged 18 to 30 with HIV.

This clone was seen a single time. V gene TRBV6-6 combines with J gene TRBJ1-1; tentative D call: TRBD1 (6 bases). Germline CDR1 is MNHNY and CDR2 is SVGAGI (reference sequence). The V end was cut by 6 bases, the J end by 12 bases, with 17 bases between. The CDR3 extends over 12 amino acids. CDR3 sequence reads: CASSAGDPWPFF. For the CDR3, the DNA is TGTGCCAGCAGCGCAGGGGACCCTTGGCCTTTCTTT.

This chain uses TRBV6-6 with TRBJ2-3; no clear D. V was trimmed by 3 bases and J by 2 bases, leaving 9 bases between them. CDR1 and CDR2 from the germline V gene are MNHNY and SVGAGI (reference sequence). The CDR3 consists of 14 residues. Written as DNA, the CDR3 is TGTGCCAGCAGTTATTACCAGATCACAGATACGCAGTATTTT. Translation: CASSYYQITDTQYF.